This T cell receptor (beta chain) emerged from a study of Graves' ophthalmopathy and Graves' hyperthyroidism. Beta-chain TCR CDR3 regions were amplified from RNA transcripts. The authors performed first-round RT-PCR with HTBI primers and then a second-round multiplex PCR. Each CDR3 protein is one row after TCRdb ran MiXCR on the multiplex PCR reads. This sample has almost 750,000 distinct CDR3 sequences, with roughly 40% found just once. Trimming stripped 3 bases from V and 8 bases from J, with 14 bases between. Germline loops: CDR1 SNHLY, CDR2 FYNNEI. This CDR3 spans 15 amino acids. This clonotype has ten or more counts. The antigen is undetermined. General study findings and limits: As the model predicted ophthalmopathy progression, it achieved a sensitivity of 65% to 71% and a specificity of 72.22%.

The rearrangement uses TRBV2 and TRBJ1-6, with no clear D. Sequencing used peripheral blood. This sequence originates from an adult man with Graves' ophthalmopathy. The CDR3 reads CASSESGYVDSPLHF. Written as DNA, the CDR3 is TGTGCCAGCAGTGAGTCGGGATATGTTGATTCACCCCTCCACTTT.